The clone carrying this TCR beta chain was picked up many times. Its specificity is unknown. The data are from a study of early T cells in non-severe SARS-CoV-2 infection. Study-level findings and limits: Anti-spike CD8 specificities were favored by VDJdb matching, whose results missed private and CD4 specificities.

MiXCR, applied by TCRdb to the 5' RACE reads, yields one record per CDR3 protein. The sample contains 65,000 to 80,000 distinct CDR3 sequences, roughly 13% of which appear only once. Germline V gives CDR1 DFQATT, CDR2 SNEGSKA (reference sequence). The CDR3 is 14 amino acids. V gave up 3 bases and J gave up 5 bases; unmatched junction bases: 6. This sequence joins TRBV20-1 and TRBJ1-5; 8 nucleotides agree with TRBD1. Sequencing used whole blood. This clonotype was sampled from an adult who was a healthcare worker with PCR-confirmed SARS-CoV-2 infection or an uninfected control (not recorded which). CDR3 residues: CSARDGTGHQPQHF. The CDR3 DNA follows: TGCAGTGCTAGGGACGGGACAGGCCATCAGCCCCAGCATTTT.